The text below deals with one T cell receptor beta chain. No antigen is known for it. All patients picked for sequencing had shown, by flow cytometry, an expansion of CD8+CD57+ cells. Patients, without exception, had severe acquired aplastic anemia. Patients were therapy-naive when their blood was sampled. The sample originates from a study of CD8+CD57+ T cells in acquired aplastic anemia. Study-wide points: Comparison of patients with controls identified 25 to 30 shared CD8+ CDR3 sequences.

CDR3 and TCR beta VDJ profiling relied on a genomic DNA template. TCRdb independently ran MiXCR on the reads; one entry per CDR3 protein. The sample has around 290,000 distinct CDR3 sequences, around three fifths seen once. The sequencing input was sorted CD4+, CD8+, or CD8+CD57+ T cells (not recorded which) from PBMCs. The TCR was taken from a human donor with aplastic anemia.

The CDR3 nucleotides read TGTGCCAGCAGTTACTCGGCGATGAACACTGAAGCTTTCTTT. Encoded protein: CASSYSAMNTEAFF. The V and J genes are TRBV6-5 and TRBJ1-1; D is uncertain. Trimming cost V 0 bases and J 0 bases, with 5 bases left between them. The CDR3 is 14 residues long. Germline values: CDR1 MNHEY, CDR2 SVGAGI.